This T cell receptor (beta chain) was observed in a study of T cell responses to AZD1222 COVID-19 vaccine. Repertoires were generated with immunoSEQ multiplex PCR, while TCRdb's copy carries only in-frame clones and drops some. The table has 150,000 or so clones, 90% to 95% seen once. Looked up from germline, CDR1 is SNHLY and CDR2 is FYNNEI. Trimming stripped 4 bases from V and 9 bases from J, with 19 bases between. The CDR3 spans 15 residues. Study observations and caveats: Repertoires were obtained only post-peak T cell response. The reported proportion of spike-specific TCRs targeting unmutated variant regions was nearly half. White British donors predominated, females outnumbered males, and clonal diversity was possibly underestimated.

Note on this clone: Its matching antigen is unknown.

The receptor comes from an adult in good health. Sequenced here: peripheral blood, sampled on day 0 of AZD1222 vaccination. The chain recombines TRBV2 with TRBJ1-5, with D maybe TRBD1 (5 bases). The CDR3 DNA follows: TGTGCCAGCAGTGGGGGGGAAGGATGGCGTGGGCCCCAGCATTTT. Translating gives CASSGGEGWRGPQHF.